This TCR beta chain was obtained from a study of CD4 T cells in relation to SARS-CoV-2 and coronaviruses. About the research overall: PBMCs were cultured with antigen for approximately nine days before TCR beta sequencing. No peptide or an HIV-1 Nef peptide pool served as negative control.

About this clone itself: Its specificity is not known.

Before the COVID-19 pandemic, during about 2010-2018, CD4+ T cells were taken from unexposed donors. Isolation of CD4+ T cells took place after approximately 10 days in culture. Testing used SARS-CoV-2 S/N and four cold-coronavirus spikes on unexposed-donor CD4+ T cells, cells permitting. On days 3 and 7, cultures got half fresh IL-2 medium. The CDR3 contains 15 residues. Per germline, CDR1 SGHVS and CDR2 FNYEAQ. V lost 5 bases to trimming and J lost 5 bases, with 15 bases between them. Assay: immunoSEQ multiplex PCR; the TCRdb copy retains only in-frame clones and omits some. The sample carries under 25,000 clones, around 80% recorded once.

The chain carries TRBV7-6 and TRBJ1-4; tentative D call: TRBD1 (6 bases). The source material was CD4+ T cells from PBMCs, cultured in vitro. This receptor was obtained from a human donor in good health. CDR3 nucleotides: TGTGCCAGCAGCCCCGTAAGGGGGGGGAATGAAAAACTGTTTTTT. Its protein product is CASSPVRGGNEKLFF.